The rows below give T cell receptor beta chains drawn from one sample of a study of blood T cells in healthy people across ages. TCRdb reprocessed the 5' RACE reads via MiXCR and lists one record per CDR3 protein. Of roughly 800,000 distinct CDR3 sequences listed, about 55% are singletons. Material: blood. The source of these receptors is an elderly man in good health. Both conserved end residues are part of each CDR3.

V,length,CDR3
TRBV4-2,16,CASSGTGQVVSDEQFF
TRBV28,15,CASSWRQGISYEQYF
TRBV28,15,CASSILAAVDNEQFF
TRBV6-4,15,CASSFLAGAYNEQYF
TRBV2,11,CASRADTEAFF
TRBV27,16,CASSLAGPITWETQYF
TRBV20-1,13,CSASGGRVGEQFF
TRBV11-3,18,CASSLPFPGTKWSYEQYF
TRBV3-1,13,CASSPTTSEEQFF
TRBV29-1,12,CSVARGTYEQYF
TRBV27,18,CASSFRTSGTSSYNEQFF
TRBV7-8,11,CASSQTWAQYF
TRBV7-2,14,CASTLGTPNNEQFF
TRBV20-1,13,CSAKAGGRNEQFF
TRBV6-2/TRBV6-3,17,CASSYQRTSADTGELFF
TRBV11-2,17,CASSLDRRGALSSTQYF
TRBV27,15,CASSLGSGFSYEQYF